The clone carrying this T cell receptor (beta chain) was seen at least ten times. Its target is not known. The source of the sample is a study of T cells in Graves' hyperthyroidism and ophthalmopathy. Background on the study: The authors collected peripheral blood at initial diagnosis, before any treatment. Notes on the study in general: The model made its ophthalmopathy prediction, and onset followed a median 6.5 months later.

The CDR3 extends over 15 amino acids. Germline V lookup: CDR1 GTSNPN, CDR2 SVGIG (reference sequence). The ends were cut back, 1 base at V and 5 bases at J, with 15 bases in the middle. The source material, RNA transcripts, was used to amplify TCR beta CDR3 regions. During a first-round RT-PCR of the TCR CDR3, the HTBI primer set was used. TCRdb re-analysed the multiplex PCR reads in MiXCR, keeping a single row per CDR3 protein. The profile covers approximately 630,000 distinct CDR3 sequences, with about 17% appearing a single time and less than 4.5% taken by the ten largest. Diagnoses used clinical symptoms, serum thyroxine and TRAb, thyroid ultrasound and orbital computed tomography.

The receptor's source is a woman in her 30s with Graves' hyperthyroidism. The V and J genes are TRBV30 and TRBJ1-5, with D possibly being TRBD1 (6 bases). The sequenced sample was blood. The CDR3 nucleotides read TGTGCCTGGAGTGACCGGGGACAAAGGCATCAGCCCCAGCATTTT. Translated, it gives CAWSDRGQRHQPQHF.